This T cell receptor (beta chain) was sequenced in a study of response to subunit inactivated influenza vaccine. TCRdb itself ran the RT-PCR reads through MiXCR, one entry per CDR3 protein. The table includes approximately 530,000 distinct CDR3 sequences, 10% to 15% detected once. This clonotype was detected a few times. Its matching antigen is unknown. CDR1 MNHEY and CDR2 SMNVEV come from the germline V gene (reference sequence). The V end lost 3 bases, the J end lost 2 bases, and 6 bases lay between the germline ends. The length of the CDR3 is 13 residues. Study-wide points: The authors suggested that every seasonal influenza vaccination recruits few new T cells.

The V and J genes are TRBV27 and TRBJ2-3; D call uncertain. This sequence originates from a man aged 50-59 years who received an inactivated influenza vaccine. Sequencing was performed on PBMCs from blood, taken around seven weeks after vaccination. The chain's CDR3 is CASSFSFTDTQYF. In DNA form, the CDR3 reads TGTGCCAGCAGTTTCAGTTTCACAGATACGCAGTATTTT.